This record covers a single T cell receptor beta chain. The entry originates in a study of blood T cell repertoires in COVID-19. Study in general: The samples span acute and convalescent COVID-19 from the United States, Italy and Spain. Nucleic acid was either cDNA or gDNA, and it came from T cells, B-cell-depleted T cells, or PBMCs.

In the authors' workflow: By means of reference gene primer amplification, nucleated cell counts were estimated. Only in-frame clones appear in the TCRdb table, and some are missing; sequencing was by immunoSEQ multiplex PCR. The DNA was the basis for D and trimming; V, J and clone size are from that table. Of 90,000 to 130,000 clones listed, 70% to 80% are singletons. The CDR3 is 12 residues long. Germline V gene data show CDR1 as GTSNPN and CDR2 as SVGIG (reference sequence). The trim removed 4 bases at V and 5 bases at J, leaving 3 bases unmatched. The receptor was isolated from a woman aged 55-75 years with acute or convalescent COVID-19. J is TRBJ2-3 and V is TRBV30, with 7 bases aligning to TRBD1. Sequencing was performed on peripheral blood. The CDR3 spells CAWNRDRDTQYF. The CDR3 DNA reads as TGTGCCTGGAACCGGGACAGAGATACGCAGTATTTT.